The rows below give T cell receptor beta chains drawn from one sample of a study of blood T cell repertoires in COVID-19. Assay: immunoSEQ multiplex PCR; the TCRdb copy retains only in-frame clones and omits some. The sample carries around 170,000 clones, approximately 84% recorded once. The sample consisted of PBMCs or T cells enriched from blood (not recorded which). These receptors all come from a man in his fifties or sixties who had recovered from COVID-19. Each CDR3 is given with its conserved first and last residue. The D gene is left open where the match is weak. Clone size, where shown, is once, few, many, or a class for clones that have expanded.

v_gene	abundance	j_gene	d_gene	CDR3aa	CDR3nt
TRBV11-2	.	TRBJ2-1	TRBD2	CASSTETRGGAYNEQFF	TGTGCCAGCAGCACGGAGACGCGGGGGGGCGCCTACAATGAGCAGTTCTTC
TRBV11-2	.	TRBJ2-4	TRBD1	CASSLGQFKNIQYF	TGTGCCAGCAGCTTGGGACAGTTCAAAAACATTCAGTACTTC
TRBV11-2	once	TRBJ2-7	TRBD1	CASSRTTTGYDEQYF	TGTGCCAGCAGCCGTACTACGACAGGGTACGACGAGCAGTACTTC
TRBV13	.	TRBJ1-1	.	CASSLEPRPNTEAFF	TGTGCCAGCAGCTTAGAGCCCAGGCCGAACACTGAAGCTTTCTTT
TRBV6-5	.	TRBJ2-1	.	CASSYGGSYNEQFF	TGTGCCAGCAGTTACGGCGGGTCCTACAATGAGCAGTTCTTC
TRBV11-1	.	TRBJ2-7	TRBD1	CASSLNPTGEYEQYF	TGTGCCAGCAGCTTAAACCCGACAGGGGAATACGAGCAGTACTTC
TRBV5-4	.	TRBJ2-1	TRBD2	CASSSIAGVSYNEQFF	TGTGCCAGCAGCTCCATAGCGGGGGTGTCCTACAATGAGCAGTTCTTC
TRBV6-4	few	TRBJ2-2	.	CASSDSTENTGELFF	TGTGCCAGCAGTGACTCCACAGAGAACACCGGGGAGCTGTTTTTT
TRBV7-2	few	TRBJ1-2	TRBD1	CASSPGQGGIYGYTF	TGTGCCAGCAGCCCCGGACAGGGGGGAATCTATGGCTACACCTTC
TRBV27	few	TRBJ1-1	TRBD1	CASSFGTASNTEAFF	TGTGCCAGCAGTTTCGGGACAGCATCGAACACTGAAGCTTTCTTT
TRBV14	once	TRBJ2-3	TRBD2	CASSQGAGESTDTQYF	TGTGCCAGCAGCCAGGGAGCGGGGGAGAGCACAGATACGCAGTATTTT
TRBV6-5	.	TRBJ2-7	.	CASSPPGMRVEQYF	TGTGCCAGCAGTCCCCCCGGGATGCGGGTCGAGCAGTACTTC
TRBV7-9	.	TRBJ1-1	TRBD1	CASSSGTGNLGAFF	TGTGCCAGCAGCTCCGGGACAGGGAATCTTGGAGCTTTCTTT
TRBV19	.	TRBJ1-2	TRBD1	CASLYGQGNYGYTF	TGTGCCAGTCTTTACGGACAGGGTAACTATGGCTACACCTTC
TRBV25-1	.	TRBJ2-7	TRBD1	CASRRTGLGEQYF	TGTGCCAGCAGAAGGACAGGTTTGGGCGAGCAGTACTTC
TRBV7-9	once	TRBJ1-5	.	CASSPGPQRNQPQHF	TGTGCCAGCAGCCCAGGGCCCCAAAGGAATCAGCCCCAGCATTTT
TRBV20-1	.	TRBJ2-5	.	CSWAGEETQYF	TGCAGTTGGGCAGGGGAGGAGACCCAGTACTTC
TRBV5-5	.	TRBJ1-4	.	CASSLVQGVGEKLFF	TGTGCCAGCAGCTTGGTCCAGGGTGTGGGTGAAAAACTGTTTTTT
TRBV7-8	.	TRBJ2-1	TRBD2	CASSFSGTSVNEQFF	TGTGCCAGCAGCTTTTCCGGGACTAGCGTCAATGAGCAGTTCTTC
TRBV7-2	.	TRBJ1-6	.	CASSYTGGGSYNSPLHF	TGTGCCAGCAGCTACACTGGCGGGGGTTCCTATAATTCACCCCTCCACTTT
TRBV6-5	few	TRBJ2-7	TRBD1	CASSYSTGVYEQYF	TGTGCCAGCAGTTACTCGACAGGGGTCTACGAGCAGTACTTC
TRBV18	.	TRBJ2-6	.	CASSPMASGANVLTF	TGTGCCAGCTCACCAATGGCCTCGGGGGCCAACGTCCTGACTTTC
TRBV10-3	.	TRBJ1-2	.	CAISDFTGNSGYTF	TGTGCCATCAGTGATTTCACAGGGAACAGTGGCTACACCTTC
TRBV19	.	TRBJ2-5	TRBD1	CASSKDRGGETQYF	TGTGCCAGTAGTAAGGACAGGGGCGGTGAGACCCAGTACTTC
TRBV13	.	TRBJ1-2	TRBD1	CASGGQLSPYGYTF	TGTGCCAGCGGGGGACAGCTTAGTCCCTATGGCTACACCTTC
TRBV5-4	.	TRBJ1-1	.	CASSLAGGNTEAFF	TGTGCCAGCAGCTTGGCGGGTGGGAACACTGAAGCTTTCTTT
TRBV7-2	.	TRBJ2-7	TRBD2	CASSSPGLAAEQYF	TGTGCCAGCAGCTCGCCGGGACTAGCCGCCGAGCAGTACTTC
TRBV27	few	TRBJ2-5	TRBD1	CASSPGTGGAETQYF	TGTGCCAGCAGTCCCGGGACAGGGGGTGCAGAGACCCAGTACTTC
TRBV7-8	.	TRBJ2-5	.	CASSLRLYQETQYF	TGTGCCAGCAGCTTAAGACTTTACCAAGAGACCCAGTACTTC
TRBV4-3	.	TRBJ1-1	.	CASSQDTGVLTEAFF	TGCGCCAGCAGCCAAGATACGGGGGTTCTCACTGAAGCTTTCTTT
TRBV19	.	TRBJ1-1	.	CASSILFWGTMNTEAFF	TGTGCCAGTAGTATTTTATTTTGGGGGACAATGAACACTGAAGCTTTCTTT
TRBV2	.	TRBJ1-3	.	CASNVERVKNTIYF	TGTGCCAGCAATGTTGAGCGGGTAAAAAACACCATATATTTT
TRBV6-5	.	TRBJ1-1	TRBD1	CASGQGSSEAFF	TGTGCCAGCGGACAGGGGAGTTCTGAAGCTTTCTTT
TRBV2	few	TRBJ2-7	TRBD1	CASRGDSVYEQYF	TGTGCCAGCAGAGGGGACAGTGTCTACGAGCAGTACTTC
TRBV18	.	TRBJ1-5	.	CASSNTGFQPQHF	TGTGCCAGCTCAAACACAGGGTTTCAGCCCCAGCATTTT
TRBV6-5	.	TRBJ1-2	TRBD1	CASSYDRGGGYTF	TGTGCCAGCAGTTACGACAGGGGGGGTGGCTACACCTTC
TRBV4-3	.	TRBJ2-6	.	CASSQEQASGANVLTF	TGCGCCAGCAGCCAAGAACAGGCCTCTGGGGCCAACGTCCTGACTTTC
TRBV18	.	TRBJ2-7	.	CASSPSLTYEQYF	TGTGCCAGCTCACCATCCCTTACCTACGAGCAGTACTTC
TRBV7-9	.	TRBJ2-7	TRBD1	CASSPGGQGREQYF	TGTGCCAGCAGCCCGGGGGGACAGGGGCGCGAGCAGTACTTC
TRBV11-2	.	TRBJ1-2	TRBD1	CASSWTGVNGYTF	TGTGCCAGCAGCTGGACAGGGGTGAATGGCTACACCTTC
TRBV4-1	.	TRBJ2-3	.	CASSQPGLRGTDTQYF	TGCGCCAGCAGCCAACCGGGACTCCGAGGTACAGATACGCAGTATTTT
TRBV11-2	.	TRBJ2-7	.	CASSLARRYEQYF	TGTGCCAGCAGCTTAGCCAGGAGGTACGAGCAGTACTTC
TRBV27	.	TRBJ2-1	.	CASSLRGGQVNNEQFF	TGTGCCAGCAGTTTAAGGGGGGGACAGGTGAACAATGAGCAGTTCTTC
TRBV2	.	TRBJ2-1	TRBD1	CASSEFRTGVREQFF	TGTGCCAGCAGTGAATTCCGGACAGGGGTTCGGGAGCAGTTCTTC
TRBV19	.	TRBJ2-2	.	CASSRRGLNTGELFF	TGTGCCAGTAGTCGGAGGGGATTGAACACCGGGGAGCTGTTTTTT
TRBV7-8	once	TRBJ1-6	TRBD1	CASSRDRQGGNSPLHF	TGTGCCAGCAGCCGTGATCGACAGGGCGGTAATTCACCCCTCCACTTT
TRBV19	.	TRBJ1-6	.	CASTPGSTYNSPLHF	TGTGCCAGTACCCCAGGGTCCACATACAATTCACCCCTCCACTTT
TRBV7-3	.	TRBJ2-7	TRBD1	CASSFRDRSSYEQYF	TGTGCCAGCAGCTTCCGGGACAGAAGCTCCTACGAGCAGTACTTC
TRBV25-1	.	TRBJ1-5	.	CATAHGNNQPQHF	TGTGCCACTGCACACGGGAACAATCAGCCCCAGCATTTT
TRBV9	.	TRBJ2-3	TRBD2	CASSQGLATDTQYF	TGTGCCAGCAGCCAGGGACTAGCCACAGATACGCAGTATTTT
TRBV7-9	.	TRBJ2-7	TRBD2	CASSPPGRVSREQYF	TGTGCCAGCAGCCCCCCAGGGAGGGTGTCTCGCGAGCAGTACTTC
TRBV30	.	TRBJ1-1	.	CAWTSAGRRTEAFF	TGTGCCTGGACCTCTGCGGGGCGGCGAACTGAAGCTTTCTTT
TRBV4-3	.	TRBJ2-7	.	CASSQDKWQTHEQYF	TGCGCCAGCAGCCAAGACAAGTGGCAGACACACGAGCAGTACTTC
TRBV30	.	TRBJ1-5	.	CAWSMIGGNQPQHF	TGTGCCTGGAGCATGATCGGTGGCAATCAGCCCCAGCATTTT
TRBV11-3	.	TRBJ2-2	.	CASSLVWGGGELFF	TGTGCCAGCAGCTTAGTTTGGGGAGGCGGGGAGCTGTTTTTT
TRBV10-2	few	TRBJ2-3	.	CASASTGGVTDTQYF	TGCGCCAGCGCCTCAACAGGGGGGGTCACAGATACGCAGTATTTT